This TCR beta chain was recovered during a study of T cell repertoires in cytomegalovirus infection. A word on this clonotype: At one of its ends the junction is not consistent with the germline gene, which may arise from a read error.

TCRdb re-called the reads through MiXCR, storing one row per CDR3 protein. The data show roughly 760,000 distinct CDR3 sequences, less than 40% seen once. Sequencing input: PBMCs. The receptor comes from a human donor in good health (CMV status not recorded). Some clones in this sample may be carry-over from other donors' samples.

CDR3 bases: TGTTCCAGCAGCTTAGGGCGCAGCTCCTACGAGCAGTACTTC. Translating it yields CSSSLGRSSYEQYF. The J gene is TRBJ2-7, the V gene TRBV11-2; no clear D gene. The CDR3 is 14 residues long. Germline V gene sequence: CDR1 SGHAT, CDR2 FQNNGV.